A selection of T cell receptor beta chains follows, all from one sample in a study of blood T cell repertoires in COVID-19. Assay used: immunoSEQ multiplex PCR; TCRdb lists only in-frame clones, some missing. The sample holds approximately 190,000 clones, 82% seen once. Sequenced sample: peripheral blood. The receptors were gathered from a woman aged 55-75 years with COVID-19, enrolled during active disease. CDR3s include the opening cysteine and the closing phenylalanine or tryptophan. Fields, in order: V gene, D gene, clone size, J gene, CDR3 protein, CDR3 DNA. The D gene is left open where the match is weak. Size values are once, few and many counts, or a class for expanded clones, and some rows have none.

TRBV6-1,.,.,TRBJ1-4,CASSVTLQPTNEKLFF,TGTGCCAGCAGTGTCACCTTACAGCCAACTAATGAAAAACTGTTTTTT
TRBV6-1,.,.,TRBJ1-1,CASSEAGTVMNTEAFF,TGTGCCAGCAGTGAAGCCGGTACAGTCATGAACACTGAAGCTTTCTTT
TRBV12-3/TRBV12-4,TRBD1,.,TRBJ1-3,CASRTGTGNTIYF,TGTGCCAGCAGGACAGGGACTGGAAACACCATATATTTT
TRBV15,TRBD1,.,TRBJ1-5,CATSRDPGQGFNQPQHF,TGTGCCACCAGCAGAGACCCGGGACAGGGATTCAATCAGCCCCAGCATTTT
TRBV4-2,.,.,TRBJ2-1,CASSQDGQINNEQFF,TGTGCCAGCAGCCAAGATGGGCAGATTAACAATGAGCAGTTCTTC
TRBV7-2,.,.,TRBJ2-3,CASSPTGSLAADTQYF,TGTGCCAGCAGCCCTACGGGTTCTTTAGCCGCAGATACGCAGTATTTT
TRBV5-4,.,.,TRBJ2-2,CASSLQGRNTGELFF,TGTGCCAGCAGCTTGCAGGGGCGGAACACCGGGGAGCTGTTTTTT
TRBV4-3,.,.,TRBJ2-5,CASSQETFQETQYF,TGCGCCAGCAGCCAAGAAACTTTCCAAGAGACCCAGTACTTC
TRBV19,TRBD1,.,TRBJ2-6,CASTKGQGLGANVLTF,TGTGCCAGTACAAAGGGACAGGGGTTGGGGGCCAACGTCCTGACTTTC
TRBV27,.,few,TRBJ2-4,CASSFGGQVNIQYF,TGTGCCAGCAGTTTTGGAGGGCAGGTTAACATTCAGTACTTC
TRBV5-1,.,.,TRBJ1-1,CASSSVDSRPGAFF,TGCGCCAGCAGCTCTGTCGACAGCCGCCCTGGAGCTTTCTTT
TRBV7-8,.,.,TRBJ1-2,CASSLSQNYGYTF,TGTGCCAGCAGCTTATCCCAGAACTATGGCTACACCTTC